Described below is a single T cell receptor (beta chain) sequence and its context. Antigen specificity is unknown. This specimen comes from a study of CXCR3-negative and CXCR3-positive naive CD8 T cells. Study-level information: The libraries together contributed 140 million or so TRB reads, each supplying about 1.5 +/- 0.3 million. Study conclusions and caveats: Partly lower CXCR3 expression followed cryopreservation, and most assays relied on fresh PBMCs. CXCR3-negative and CXCR3-positive naive cells shared comparable TRBV-TRBJ usage, but memory cells did not. In both naive subsets diversity was comparably high, whereas memory CD8+ cells showed much lower diversity.

The method, 5' RACE with UMI labels, was used to prepare the TRB cDNA libraries. TCRdb re-called the 5' RACE reads and gives one entry per CDR3 protein, without DNA. The repertoire table contains approximately 60,000 distinct CDR3 sequences. This CDR3 has 13 residues. The rearrangement joins TRBV12-3 or TRBV12-4 to TRBJ1-2; the D call of TRBD1 rests on TCRdb alone, since no DNA is present to check it. This clonotype was obtained from a human donor in good health. Some clones in this sample may be carry-over from other donors' samples. Sequencing was performed on memory CD8+ T cells from blood. The CDR3: CASSSREIYGYTF.